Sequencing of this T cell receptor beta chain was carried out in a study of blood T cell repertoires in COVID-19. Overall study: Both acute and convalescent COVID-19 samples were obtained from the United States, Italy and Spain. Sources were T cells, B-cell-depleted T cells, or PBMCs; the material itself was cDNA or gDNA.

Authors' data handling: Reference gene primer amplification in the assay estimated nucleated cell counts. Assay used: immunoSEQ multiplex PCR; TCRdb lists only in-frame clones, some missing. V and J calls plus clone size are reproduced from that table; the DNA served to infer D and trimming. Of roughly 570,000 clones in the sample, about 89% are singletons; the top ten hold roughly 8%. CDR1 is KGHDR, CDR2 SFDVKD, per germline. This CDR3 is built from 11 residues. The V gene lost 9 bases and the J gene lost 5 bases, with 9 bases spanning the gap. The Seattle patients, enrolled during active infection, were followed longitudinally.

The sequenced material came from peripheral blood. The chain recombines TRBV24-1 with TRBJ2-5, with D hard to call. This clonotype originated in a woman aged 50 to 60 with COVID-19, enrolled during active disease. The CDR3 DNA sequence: TGTGCCACCGGTTATCGGGAGACCCAGTACTTC. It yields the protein CATGYRETQYF.